This TCR beta chain was captured in a study of blood T cell repertoires in COVID-19 (dated by TCRdb to 2019 to 2021). With respect to the entire study: Samples covering the acute and convalescent phases of COVID-19 were provided by collaborators in the United States, Italy and Spain. The material from the prospective study consisted of cDNA or gDNA derived from T cells, B-cell-depleted T cells, or PBMCs. The dataset comprised deeply sampled blood TCRbeta repertoires from subjects exposed to, actively infected with, or recovered from COVID-19. A freely available public database, intended as a resource for researchers studying the immune response to SARS-CoV-2, is where the repertoires were released. The samples were drawn from two sources: the first 160 participants of the ongoing ImmuneRACE study, and 1,200 or so subjects contributed by 6 global collaborators. The sample metadata nearly always contained a de-identified subject ID, COVID-19 status, age in years and sex. HLA class I and class II types, where available, came from metadata supplied by the sample provider rather than from assay-based typing.

TCRbeta CDR3 regions were amplified from genomic DNA using the immunoSEQ Assay, a bias-controlled multiplex PCR. On the study's bioinformatics: Within the assay, amplification of reference gene primers was used to estimate how many nucleated cells each sample contained. To quantify the absolute abundance of each unique TCRbeta CDR3 rearrangement, sequence reads were collapsed and filtered. For each sample, productive Simpson clonality was calculated as the square root of Simpson's diversity index across productive rearrangements. TCRdb provides this immuneACCESS table in a form limited to in-frame rearrangements. Some clones are lacking; in checked studies, under half of them reflect an unresolved V gene, and why the rest are absent is not known. Clone size and the V and J calls come from that table; the DNA yielded D and trimming. The sample table holds about 250,000 clones, of which 90% were seen once. The top ten constitute around 2.3% of the sample.

Overall study results and their limits: The quantity of clinical and demographic metadata differed by source and by participant and was supplied without curation.

Based on the germline V gene, the CDR1 and CDR2 sequences are SGHTA and FQGNSA. The CDR3 runs 16 residues from the cysteine to the phenylalanine. The CDR3 DNA has 48 bases and is translated from base 1. V and J are trimmed by 2 bases and 9 bases, and the gene matches miss 11 bases of the junction. Worth noting for this clone: This clone's antigen is unknown. It has no much larger one-base neighbor in the sample; base qualities were not kept.

At one collaborating source in Seattle, patients were enrolled during active infection and were followed longitudinally through the course of disease. Each collaborating institution followed its own protocols to collect whole blood in K2EDTA tubes. Collaborator samples were shipped for TCRbeta analysis as frozen whole blood, isolated PBMCs, or DNA extracted from either sample type. The receptor was isolated from a woman aged 60-75 years with COVID-19, enrolled during active disease. Sequences were obtained from peripheral blood. The chain joins TRBV7-2 to TRBJ2-1, and 9 junctional nucleotides match TRBD1. The CDR3 corresponds to CASSLLGTGFLGEQFF. The nucleotide sequence reads as follows: TGTGCCAGCAGCTTACTGGGGACAGGGTTTTTAGGTGAGCAGTTCTTC.